Reported below is one T cell receptor (beta chain). This record belongs to a study of T cells after somatic rescue of genetic block. Clones were read by immunoSEQ multiplex PCR, and TCRdb kept only the in-frame ones, dropping some. Of 95,000 to 120,000 clones listed, 75% to 95% are singletons. The germline V and J ends were trimmed by 5 bases and 5 bases, with 16 bases remaining between them. Per the germline V gene, CDR1 is SEHNR and CDR2 is FQNEAQ (reference sequence). The length of the CDR3 is 14 residues. The sample taken for sequencing was peripheral blood mononuclear cells (PBMCs). The V and J genes are TRBV7-9 and TRBJ2-7; tentatively, D is TRBD1 or TRBD2 (5 bases each). This clonotype was sampled from a woman younger than 35. CDR3 DNA: TGTGCCAGCAGCCCGGGACGGGTTTCAGACGAGCAGTACTTC. Protein: CASSPGRVSDEQYF.